This T cell receptor (beta chain) was profiled in a study of blood T cells in healthy people across ages (dated by TCRdb to between 2015 and 2017). About the study as a whole: In model experiments, template switching captured roughly one uniquely barcoded TCR beta cDNA molecule for every two T cells. Donors of different ages were randomly distributed across sequencing lanes to avoid experimental bias. To track age-related changes in TCR beta repertoire diversity, the study relied on deep sequencing normalized with unique cDNA molecular identifiers. The donors were split into four age groups: young (average around 16 years), middle-aged (about 40), aged (over 55) and long-lived (over 80). Two additional independent replicas of 1 million unique cDNA reads from the same blood draw were analyzed for two donors (one aged 18 to 29 and one aged 80 or older). Overall study outcomes, separate from this receptor: The long-lived group showed more naive CD4+ T cells, fewer expanded clones and increased TCR diversity than the aged group, suggesting age selection. Observed TCR beta diversity per million T cells fell roughly linearly with age, and a significant reduction was already apparent by age around 40. Because donor CMV infection status was unknown, age-related changes in expanded clonotypes were potentially confounded. Estimates of total diversity based on one million sequenced T cells were considered lower bounds and underestimates. There was a strong correlation between observed TCR beta diversity and the percentage of naive T cells measured by flow cytometry. Because profiling used bulk unsorted PBMCs, naive and antigen-experienced compartments could not be compared conclusively.

The donors were about 40 Caucasian individuals from Russia, aged roughly 6 to 90 years, who were systemically healthy. Each donor gave roughly 9.5 milliliters of peripheral blood, collected into EDTA-treated Vacutainer tubes. Ficoll-Paque density-gradient centrifugation was used to isolate PBMCs, with at least 7 million obtained per sample. Total RNA was extracted from PBMCs with Trizol reagent, with at least 6 micrograms obtained per sample. For every donor, flow cytometry on a PBMC aliquot measured the percentage of naive CD45RAhigh/CD27high T cells. Points on this clonotype: Its recognized antigen is unknown. No base quality information exists; no much larger clone differs at one position.

The library was generated by 5' RACE. Sequenced on an Illumina HiSeq 2500. A second about 7 to 12 cycle PCR used a sample-barcoded 5' primer and a J-beta primer mix. Each TCR beta cDNA molecule received a unique molecular identifier from a template-switch 5' adaptor carrying 12 random nucleotides. At least 3 million CDR3-containing paired-end reads were obtained from each sample. First-strand cDNA synthesis was performed from all RNA using the Mint cDNA synthesis kit, with priming by a TRBC-specific oligonucleotide. All cDNA was treated with uracil-DNA glycosylase and then went through a first 18-cycle PCR with the universal primers M1SS and BC2_uni_R. The original pipeline was this. For normalization, 1 million high-quality reads were randomly selected from each sample, with every read carrying a distinct molecular identifier. Reads with shared molecular identifiers were discarded instead of being binned into consensus sequences. CDR3 identification, clonotype clustering and error correction used MiTCR with a Q25 quality threshold and the strictest error-elimination algorithm. A nonparametric unseen species model using Euler transformation provided a lower-bound estimate of total TCR beta diversity. Using fastp at Q25 and MiXCR, TCRdb reprocessed the public reads and kept productive beta chains. Rows matching on CDR3 protein sequence are summarized as one entry with the most common DNA and genes. TCRdb, not the authors, supplied the V and J calls. This sample has hundreds of thousands of distinct CDR3 sequences in its table, and roughly 50% of those were observed once. The top ten clones comprise about an eighth of the sample.

The sequence was obtained from a man aged 25 to 40 in good health. The sample comprised blood.

The DNA reads as follows: TGTGCCAGCAGCTTGATCCGAGATAGCAATCAGCCCCAGCATTTT. Translation gives CASSLIRDSNQPQHF. The chain was built from TRBV5-6 and TRBJ1-5; there is no confident call for the D gene. V is reduced by 1 base and J by 0 bases, leaving a spacing of 8 bases between them. Taken from the germline V gene, the CDR1 and CDR2 loops are SGHDT and YYEEEE. The CDR3 numbers 15 residues from cysteine through phenylalanine. The only DNA kept is the CDR3, 45 bases in frame from the first base.